The clone carrying this TCR beta chain was counted only a few times. Antigen unknown. The data were obtained in a study of beta chain features in type 1 diabetes. Study overall: Researchers looked at over 100,000,000 sorted cells across all samples. Whole-study results and caveats: No resolution was reached here on whether HLA type influences TCRB rearrangement.

Germline CDR1 is SGHTA and CDR2 is FQGNSA. Trimming at V came to 5 bases and at J to 5 bases, leaving 9 bases not matched to a gene. This CDR3 region has 15 residues. The investigators reverse transcribed all of the isolated RNA, so they sequenced expressed TCRB transcripts. Clones were sequenced by immunoSEQ multiplex PCR, and TCRdb holds only the in-frame ones, with some missing. Of roughly 170,000 clones listed, more than 10% were seen once; the top ten hold approximately 0.64%. CD45RO/CCR7/CD25/CD127/CD95/CD27 staining was used to isolate CD4+ naive, central memory, regulatory and stem cell-like memory cells by sorting.

The material sequenced was central memory CD4+ T cells from blood. The chain links TRBV7-2 to TRBJ2-7; 10 bases are shared with TRBD1. This TCR derives from a woman aged 18 to 35 in good health. The CDR3: CASSSWDRGSHEQYF. In nucleotides, the CDR3 is TGTGCCAGCAGCAGCTGGGACAGGGGTTCCCACGAGCAGTACTTC.